This T cell receptor beta chain was profiled in a study of cytomegalovirus exposure and HLA in healthy donors. Study details: A subsequent analysis stated that the roughly 120 validation repertoires were run on the same platform as the roughly 700 first-cohort repertoires.

Notes on this clone: As yet, its antigen is unknown.

The V gene's germline CDR1 is MNHEY and CDR2 SMNVEV (reference sequence). J lost 4 bases, V lost 1 base, and 4 bases had no gene match. The CDR3 consists of 15 residues. Study-level results: Some TCR beta chains (more than 150 of them) were listed as cytomegalovirus-associated.

The data were produced by immunoSEQ multiplex PCR, yet TCRdb's version contains in-frame clones alone and is incomplete. The sample consists of some 250,000 clones, approximately 83% of them appearing once. This clonotype was obtained from a woman aged 30 to 39 in good health and CMV-seropositive. The chain employs TRBV27 and TRBJ1-5; 7 bases agree with TRBD1. Sequencing was done on a sample of PBMCs. Written as DNA, the CDR3 is TGTGCCAGCAGTTTATGGACAGGTCCAAATCAGCCCCAGCATTTT. This gives the protein CASSLWTGPNQPQHF.